These 26 T cell receptor beta chains share one sample of origin, sequenced in a study of vaccination and CD4 T cells after COVID-19. No antigen is known for these receptors. Sequencing of DNA taken from cultured CD4+ T cells relied on the Oncomine TCR Beta short-read assay. Each CDR3 protein gets one entry after TCRdb re-called the PCR reads with MiXCR. Of some 23,000 distinct CDR3 sequences listed, around 28% are singletons. As for time point: late sampling 161 to 241 days after vaccination in three convalescent patients. The treatment is: approximately nine-day PBMC culture with coronavirus spike peptide pools or control peptides (ViraFEST assay). The sequences come from CD4+ T cells from blood, cultured in vitro, collected about 7 months after SARS-CoV-2 vaccination. The receptors come from a human donor who had recovered from COVID-19.

CDR3 nucleotide sequence: TGTGCCAGCAGTAGCCGGGACAGCTCTGGCAATGAGCAGTTCTTC. This codes for CASSSRDSSGNEQFF. The chain combines TRBV6-1 with TRBJ2-1; 7 bases match TRBD1. Germline values: CDR1 MNHNS, CDR2 SASEGT. This CDR3 comprises 15 residues. After removal of 5 bases from V and 6 bases from J, the junction contained 10 bases not matched to a gene.

This clonotype was counted a few times. This sequence joins TRBV5-4 and TRBJ1-6; 7 nucleotides align to TRBD1. CDR3 size: 12 residues. CDR1 SGHNT and CDR2 YYREEE come from the germline V gene (reference sequence). Losses at the gene ends were 9 bases for V and 7 bases for J; bases not matched to a gene: 4. CDR3 DNA sequence: TGTGCCATCACAGGGGAGAATTCACCCCTCCACTTT. This gives the protein CAITGENSPLHF.

The chain links TRBV20-1 to TRBJ1-6; 9 nucleotides agree with TRBD1. The CDR3 spans 14 residues. Losses at the gene ends were 5 bases for V and 5 bases for J; bases not matched to a gene: 4. Per the germline V gene, CDR1 is DFQATT and CDR2 is SNEGSKA (reference sequence). Here the CDR3 DNA reads TGCAGTGCTGGGGACAGGGCGAATAATTCACCCCTCCACTTT. It specifies CSAGDRANNSPLHF.

The chain carries TRBV6-2 or TRBV6-3 and TRBJ2-7, with D uncertain. Germline assignment: CDR1 MNHEY and CDR2 SVGEGT. V lost 5 bases and J 1 base, leaving 12 bases between the germline ends. The length of the CDR3 is 14 residues. DNA for the CDR3: TGTGCCAGCAGTAGTCGTTTTCGTTCCTACGAGCAGTACTTC. Translated, it gives CASSSRFRSYEQYF.

This clonotype was picked up a small number of times. The chain carries TRBV29-1 and TRBJ1-1; 12 bases agree with TRBD1. Germline CDR1 reads SQVTM; CDR2 reads ANQGSEA. J gave up 4 bases and V 5 bases, and 2 bases lay outside the gene matches. The CDR3 is 13 amino acids. DNA for the CDR3: TGCAGCGTTCGGGGACAGGGGGCCACTGAAGCTTTCTTT. This translates into CSVRGQGATEAFF.

This clonotype has just a few counts. This sequence joins TRBV20-1 and TRBJ2-2; TRBD2 matches 9 bases. Trimming took 6 bases from V and 4 from J; bases not matched to a gene: 9. The CDR3 length is 15 residues. Per the germline V gene, CDR1 is DFQATT and CDR2 is SNEGSKA (reference sequence). The CDR3 spells CSASSGLAPTGELFF. The CDR3 DNA sequence: TGCAGTGCGTCATCGGGACTAGCCCCCACCGGGGAGCTGTTTTTT.

Of note for this clonotype: One end of the junction is discordant with germline, which a read error may explain. This chain joins TRBV7-3 and TRBJ2-1, with TRBD1 matching over 12 bases. This CDR3 is built from 15 residues. Germline CDR1 SGHTA, CDR2 FQGTGA. The chain's CDR3 is CASSPGQGANYEQLF. CDR3 DNA: TGTGCCAGCAGCCCGGGACAGGGGGCTAACTATGAGCAGCTCTTC.

CDR3 sequence reads: CASSFRGRGEQFF. The CDR3 DNA reads TGTGCCAGCAGTTTCCGGGGGAGGGGGGAGCAGTTCTTC. This chain joins TRBV28 and TRBJ2-1; perhaps TRBD2 as D (7 bases). CDR3 length: 13 amino acids. Deletions cut 3 bases from V and 10 bases from J, with 13 bases between. Germline values: CDR1 MDHEN, CDR2 SYDVKM.

CDR3 amino acids: CASSEGVNEQFF. The CDR3 region has the DNA TGTGCCAGCAGTGAGGGTGTCAATGAGCAGTTCTTC. V is TRBV2 and J is TRBJ2-1; D ambiguous. The CDR3 has 12 amino acids. Trimming pared 3 bases from V and 6 bases from J, leaving 6 bases between. Germline CDR1 and CDR2: SNHLY and FYNNEI.

Only one count was recorded for this clonotype. The V and J genes are TRBV27 and TRBJ2-1, with 8 bases matching TRBD2. V gave up 5 bases and J gave up 8 bases; unmatched junction bases: 8. CDR3 length: 14 residues. Germline CDR1 MNHEY, CDR2 SMNVEV (reference sequence). CDR3 nucleotide sequence: TGTGCCAGCAGTGGAGCGGGAGTCTTTCATGAGCAGTTCTTC. Its protein product is CASSGAGVFHEQFF.

CDR3 loop: CATGLAGLGEQFF. The CDR3 DNA reads TGTGCCACCGGACTAGCGGGACTCGGGGAGCAGTTCTTC. The rearrangement joins TRBV2 to TRBJ2-1, with TRBD2 matching 12 bases. This CDR3 has 13 residues. J was trimmed by 10 bases and V by 10 bases; bases with no gene match: 8. From germline, CDR1 is SNHLY and CDR2 FYNNEI.

The chain joins TRBV6-1 to TRBJ2-1; 7 bases match TRBD2. J was trimmed by 5 bases and V by 6 bases; bases with no gene match: 10. The CDR3 runs to 15 residues. Germline V gene sequence: CDR1 MNHNS, CDR2 SASEGT. The CDR3: CASRGWTRENNEQFF. The DNA of the CDR3 is TGTGCCAGCAGGGGCTGGACTAGGGAGAACAATGAGCAGTTCTTC.

This clonotype was detected only a few times. The V call is TRBV24-1, the J call TRBJ2-1, with D tentatively TRBD2 (6 bases). The CDR3 spans 18 residues. The ends were cut back, 0 bases at V and 4 bases at J, with 18 bases in the middle. Looked up from germline, CDR1 is KGHDR and CDR2 is SFDVKD. CDR3 bases: TGTGCCACCAGTGATTTGCGGGCTAGCGCCTTCAGGTACAATGAGCAGTTCTTC. The encoded protein is CATSDLRASAFRYNEQFF.

This clonotype was seen only a few times. The V call is TRBV20-1, the J call TRBJ1-2, with D maybe TRBD1 (5 bases). V was shortened by 3 bases and J by 2 bases, with 19 bases between the two germline ends. This CDR3 is 16 amino acids long. Germline lookup yields CDR1 DFQATT and CDR2 SNEGSKA (reference sequence). DNA of the CDR3: TGCAGTGCTAGCCTCCGTGGAGGGGAGATAAACTATGGCTACACCTTC. It yields the protein CSASLRGGEINYGYTF.

The sample holds a few counts of this clonotype. The V call is TRBV20-1, the J call TRBJ2-5, with 11 bases fitting TRBD1. Germline CDR1 and CDR2: DFQATT and SNEGSKA (reference sequence). The CDR3 sequence is 13 residues long. The CDR3 is CSTGQGEQETQYF. The CDR3 DNA sequence: TGCAGCACGGGACAGGGGGAACAAGAGACCCAGTACTTC.

This clonotype was recorded only once. A read error is possible here, since a much larger clone lies one base away. The chain joins TRBV5-1 to TRBJ1-5; D is perhaps TRBD1 (5 bases). Germline V gene sequence: CDR1 SGHRS, CDR2 YFSETQ. This CDR3 spans 14 amino acids. Deletions cut 4 bases from V and 2 bases from J, with 10 bases between. Here the CDR3 reads CASSEETGNQPQHF. CDR3 nucleotides: TGCGCCAGCAGCGAGGAGACAGGCAATCAGCCCCAGCATTTT.

This clonotype was recorded a few times. The chain recombines TRBV7-2 with TRBJ1-5, with D uncertain. Deletions cut 5 bases from V and 2 bases from J, with 16 bases between. The CDR3 length is 16 residues. Germline values: CDR1 SGHTA, CDR2 FQGNSA. The CDR3 sequence is CASSKTTGSGNQPQHF. DNA of the CDR3: TGTGCCAGCAGCAAAACGACCGGATCGGGCAATCAGCCCCAGCATTTT.

Turning to this clonotype: Its ends do not fully match the called genes, so a read error is possible. This rearrangement joins TRBV6-5 to TRBJ2-5, with 11 positions matching TRBD1. Per the germline V gene, CDR1 is MNHEY and CDR2 is SVGAGI. The CDR3 length is 14 residues. CDR3: CVSSWDRGKETQYF. DNA for the CDR3: TGTGTCAGCAGTTGGGACAGGGGGAAAGAGACCCAGTACTTC.

A word on this clonotype: Given a much more abundant clone one base away, this may be a read error. The gene calls are TRBV20-1 and TRBJ2-5, with D possibly matching TRBD1 (6 bases). The CDR3 covers 13 residues. Germline V CDR1 and CDR2: DFQATT, SNEGSKA (reference sequence). CDR3 protein: CNATIPGQLTQYF. The CDR3 DNA is TGCAATGCTACCATCCCGGGACAACTGACCCAGTACTTC.

The gene calls are TRBV7-3 and TRBJ2-5, with D perhaps TRBD1 or TRBD2 (5 bases each). Per germline, CDR1 SGHTA and CDR2 FQGTGA. V lost 5 bases, J lost 1 base, and 8 bases lay in between. The CDR3 totals 13 residues. The CDR3 here is CASSRDRQETQYF. The CDR3 coding sequence is TGTGCCAGCAGCAGGGACCGCCAAGAGACCCAGTACTTC.

The chain couples TRBV4-1 to TRBJ2-3, with a tentative D call TRBD2 (6 bases). In germline, CDR1 is MGHRA, CDR2 YSYEKL. V was shortened by 0 bases and J by 1 base, with 14 bases between the two germline ends. CDR3 length: 17 amino acids. In DNA form, the CDR3 reads TGCGCCAGCAGCCAAGATGGGGGGTTTCGGGGCACAGATACGCAGTATTTT. Amino acid sequence: CASSQDGGFRGTDTQYF.

The chain uses TRBV20-1 and TRBJ2-1; a weak D match, TRBD2 (5 bases). CDR1 and CDR2 (germline): DFQATT, SNEGSKA (reference sequence). This CDR3 spans 14 amino acids. V dropped 6 bases and J dropped 4 bases, with 16 bases sitting between them. DNA for the CDR3: TGCAGTGCCACTCCGGGGTGGCGATACAATGAGCAGTTCTTC. This translates into CSATPGWRYNEQFF.

For this clonotype: A much more abundant neighbour one base away suggests this may be a read error. The chain couples TRBV6-2 or TRBV6-3 to TRBJ2-1, with D perhaps matching TRBD1 or TRBD2 (6 bases each). CDR3 length: 14 residues. Germline V gives CDR1 MNHEY, CDR2 SVGEGT. With 6 bases removed from V and 2 bases from J, the gap between germline ends came to 11 bases. DNA of the CDR3: TGTGCCAGCAGGGACGGGGGCACCTACAATGAGCAGTTCTTC. It codes for CASRDGGTYNEQFF.

This clonotype has a single count. V gene TRBV2 combines with J gene TRBJ2-1, with D maybe TRBD2 (6 bases). The germline CDR1 and CDR2 sequences are SNHLY and FYNNEI. The CDR3 spans 14 residues. V was pared by 5 bases and J by 0 bases, with 8 bases between. The CDR3 DNA reads as TGTGCCAGCAGTCTGGAGGGCTCCTACAATGAGCAGTTCTTC. It encodes CASSLEGSYNEQFF.

V usage is TRBV20-1 and J usage is TRBJ2-1; D may be TRBD2 (6 bases). Germline CDR1 reads DFQATT; CDR2 reads SNEGSKA (reference sequence). V was clipped by 1 base and J by 8 bases, with 15 bases between them. The length of the CDR3 is 14 residues. The CDR3 DNA is TGCAGTGCTAGAGTAGCCGGGAGCAAGGATGAGCAGTTCTTC. As protein: CSARVAGSKDEQFF.

In the case of this clonotype: A read error may produce the germline difference seen at one junction end. The chain uses TRBV2 and TRBJ2-7, with TRBD2 as a possible D gene (5 bases). The germline V gene has CDR1 SNHLY and CDR2 FYNNEI. The CDR3 consists of 14 residues. The CDR3 here is CTSSERASSYEQYF. CDR3 DNA sequence: TGTACCAGCAGTGAGAGGGCTAGCTCCTACGAGCAGTACTTC.